The 14 T cell receptor beta chains below were found in one sample sequenced in a study of blood T cell repertoires in COVID-19. The data were produced by immunoSEQ multiplex PCR, yet TCRdb's version contains in-frame clones alone and is incomplete. Counted here are about 100,000 clones, around 90% occurring once; the ten biggest clones make up 17%. The sample was peripheral blood. These receptors were obtained from a middle-aged man with acute or convalescent COVID-19.

The chain uses TRBV10-3 and TRBJ1-1; D not resolved. V was clipped by 6 bases and J by 8 bases, with 10 bases between them. Germline V gives CDR1 ENHRY, CDR2 SYGVKD. The CDR3 is 11 amino acids. CDR3 sequence (DNA): TGTGCCATCAGCGAAGGCGGAGAAGCTTTCTTT. As protein: CAISEGGEAFF.

This clone was seen once. V usage is TRBV5-4 and J usage is TRBJ1-2; D gene unclear. CDR1 is SGHNT, CDR2 YYREEE, per germline (reference sequence). The CDR3 consists of 14 residues. Trimming took off 3 bases at V and 8 bases at J, with 17 bases between the two ends. The CDR3 is CASSWGGSAGGYTF. CDR3 nucleotides: TGTGCCAGCAGCTGGGGAGGATCGGCAGGAGGCTACACCTTC. The full variable domain, completed using reference TRBV5-4 and TRBJ1-2, is ETGVTQSPTHLIKTRGQQVTLRCSSQSGHNTVSWYQQALGQGPQFIFQYYREEENGRGNFPPRFSGLQFPNYSSELNVNALELDDSALYLCASSWGGSAGGYTFGSGTRLTVV.

The V gene is TRBV19, the J gene TRBJ2-3; D may be TRBD2 (6 bases). The CDR3 extends over 15 amino acids. Germline lookup yields CDR1 LNHDA and CDR2 SQIVND (reference sequence). The V gene lost 3 bases and the J gene lost 2 bases, with 12 bases spanning the gap. The CDR3 sequence: CASSMRGSYTDTQYF. As DNA, the CDR3 is TGTGCCAGTAGTATGCGGGGCAGCTACACAGATACGCAGTATTTT.

This clone came up once. This rearrangement joins TRBV9 to TRBJ2-3; 8 positions match TRBD1. The V gene's germline CDR1 is SGDLS and CDR2 YYNGEE. The length of the CDR3 is 15 residues. V gave up 2 bases and J gave up 5 bases; unmatched junction bases: 7. Written as DNA, the CDR3 is TGTGCCAGCAGCGTCCTGGACAGGGTAAGAGATACGCAGTATTTT. Its protein product is CASSVLDRVRDTQYF.

This clone came up once. This rearrangement joins TRBV5-1 to TRBJ2-3; 11 nucleotides line up with TRBD2. The V segment lost 6 bases and the J segment 6 bases; nucleotides outside the gene matches: 6. The length of the CDR3 is 14 residues. Germline V gives CDR1 SGHRS, CDR2 YFSETQ. The CDR3 DNA reads as TGCGCCAGCATTAGCGGGGGGGCCGCGGATACGCAGTATTTT. Its protein is CASISGGAADTQYF.

The genes are TRBV28 and TRBJ1-2; D gene ambiguous. The V end lost 3 bases, the J end lost 8 bases, and 7 bases lay between the germline ends. CDR1 and CDR2 (germline): MDHEN, SYDVKM. The CDR3 is made up of 11 amino acids. The CDR3 sequence is CASSFFAGYTF. In nucleotides, the CDR3 is TGTGCCAGCAGTTTCTTCGCGGGCTACACCTTC.

This clone was recorded a few times. The chain employs TRBV5-1 and TRBJ1-2; 9 bases match TRBD1. Germline V gene lookup returns CDR1 SGHRS and CDR2 YFSETQ. The CDR3 runs to 14 residues. With V trimmed by 4 bases and J by 2 bases, 3 bases remained unmatched. This CDR3 reads CASSAGTGNYGYTF. The CDR3 DNA follows: TGCGCCAGCAGCGCCGGGACAGGGAACTATGGCTACACCTTC.

The J gene is TRBJ1-3, the V gene TRBV5-6; D gene unclear. From germline, CDR1 is SGHDT and CDR2 YYEEEE. Trimming took off 4 bases at V and 2 bases at J, with 10 bases between the two ends. The CDR3 runs 14 residues. CDR3 DNA: TGTGCCAGCAGCCACGACTTAACTGGAAACACCATATATTTT. It translates to CASSHDLTGNTIYF.

The chain carries TRBV3-1 (or the pseudogene TRBV3-2) and TRBJ1-6, with D maybe TRBD1 (5 bases). Trimming cost V 3 bases and J 6 bases, with 15 bases left between them. The CDR3 has 16 residues. The germline CDR1 and CDR2 sequences are LGHDT and YNNKEL (reference sequence). CDR3 amino acids: CASSQGHSRGNSPLHF. In nucleotides, the CDR3 is TGTGCCAGCAGCCAGGGGCATTCCCGAGGTAATTCACCCCTCCACTTT.

J is TRBJ2-2 and V is TRBV6-4; 7 bases are shared with TRBD1. The length of the CDR3 is 14 residues. The germline CDR1 and CDR2 sequences are MRHNA and SNTAGT. Trimming removed 5 bases from V and 5 bases from J; junction bases left unmatched: 5. The CDR3 region is CASSRDRLTGELFF. The CDR3 DNA follows: TGTGCCAGCAGTAGGGACAGACTAACCGGGGAGCTGTTTTTT.

This clone is a singleton in its sample. The rearrangement links TRBV7-2 to TRBJ1-1; 11 bases agree with TRBD1. Germline V gene sequence: CDR1 SGHTA, CDR2 FQGNSA. J gave up 6 bases and V 5 bases, and 5 bases lay outside the gene matches. The CDR3 totals 14 residues. CDR3 in DNA: TGTGCCAGCAGCGGACAGGGGGCGCTCGCTGAAGCTTTCTTT. This sequence encodes CASSGQGALAEAFF.

The chain links TRBV7-7 to TRBJ2-1; perhaps TRBD2 as D (7 bases). The CDR3 runs to 17 residues. CDR1 and CDR2 (germline): SSHAT, FNYEAQ (reference sequence). V lost 5 bases and J lost 2, with 19 bases in between. The CDR3 region is CASSRKGGANPYNEQFF. CDR3 sequence (DNA): TGTGCCAGCAGCCGCAAGGGGGGGGCGAATCCCTACAATGAGCAGTTCTTC.

J is TRBJ2-1 and V is TRBV2; possible D gene TRBD1, 6 bases. Germline loops: CDR1 SNHLY, CDR2 FYNNEI. V was trimmed by 6 bases and J by 1 base, leaving 13 bases between them. There are 15 residues in the CDR3. CDR3 DNA sequence: TGTGCCAGCAGGCAGGGGTCCGCTTCCTACAATGAGCAGTTCTTC. Translated, it gives CASRQGSASYNEQFF.

V usage is TRBV6-5 and J usage is TRBJ2-4; D remains ambiguous. There are 16 residues in the CDR3. Trimming left V 4 bases short and J 0 bases short, with 13 bases between. Germline V gene data show CDR1 as MNHEY and CDR2 as SVGAGI. The CDR3 loop is CASSSARSIAKNIQYF. CDR3 DNA: TGTGCCAGCAGTTCCGCCCGGTCTATAGCCAAAAACATTCAGTACTTC.